The source of this T cell receptor (beta chain) is a study of T-cell reconstitution after alpha-beta-depleted transplantation in children. Notes on the study in general: As was reported, about two months after transplant, alpha-beta T cells came from several hundred expanded graft clones.

Germline CDR1 SGHTA, CDR2 FQGTGA. V was shortened by 6 bases and J by 0 bases, with 9 bases between the two germline ends. This CDR3 comprises 14 residues. The library targeted TCRbeta and was prepared with unique molecular identifiers. TCRdb passed the PCR reads through MiXCR, listing each CDR3 protein once. Of more than 100,000 distinct CDR3 sequences in the sample, roughly 23% were seen once. There are many counts of this clonotype. Antigen unknown. The gene calls are TRBV7-3 and TRBJ2-1; a weak D match, TRBD2 (6 bases). Sequencing was performed on PBMCs, mostly from graft donor cells, taken 180 days after TCRalphabeta/CD19-depleted stem cell transplant. This sequence was found in a male patient between 2 and 10 years old who had a stem cell transplant for chronic granulomatous disease, so the T cells may come from the graft donor. As DNA, the CDR3 is TGTGCCAGCAGTGTTAGCGGCTCCTACAATGAGCAGTTCTTC. Translation gives CASSVSGSYNEQFF.